This TCR beta chain was found in a study of T-cell memory formation after mild COVID-19. Study-level points and caveats: Mainly CM and EM harbored the contracting CD4+ clones; mainly EMRA harbored the CD8+ ones. Unconfirmed was the SARS-CoV-2 specificity of second-wave clones that peaked on day 37. Prior to infection, memory already included some responding clones, suggesting cross-reactive memory joined.

TCRdb re-called the 5' RACE reads through MiXCR, storing one row per CDR3 protein. The table records around 300,000 distinct CDR3 sequences, roughly an eighth of them present only once. For this clonotype: Its matching antigen is unknown.

The V end lost 5 bases, the J end lost 7 bases, and 13 bases lay between the germline ends. CDR3 length: 14 amino acids. Germline CDR1 reads SGHRS; CDR2 reads YFSETQ. Material for sequencing was PBMCs or a T cell subset sorted from them (not recorded which). The chain links TRBV5-1 to TRBJ1-6, with D tentatively TRBD1 (5 bases). The origin of this receptor is a man in his late teens or twenties who had mild COVID-19 (a few samples of this study predate the infection). Cell type and time point are not known. The CDR3 DNA is TGCGCCAGCAGAGCTAGCAGGGACAATTCACCCCTCCACTTT. This translates into CASRASRDNSPLHF. The full variable domain, with the rest looked up from reference TRBV5-1 and TRBJ1-6, is KAGVTQTPRYLIKTRGQQVTLSCSPISGHRSVSWYQQTPGQGLQFLFEYFSETQRNKGNFPGRFSGRQFSNSRSEMNVSTLELGDSALYLCASRASRDNSPLHFGNGTRLTVT.